This T cell receptor (beta chain) was captured by sequencing in a study of T cells expressing NK-cell markers (dated by TCRdb to about 2020). Regarding the complete study: Three sorted T-cell subsets (CD3+CD56+NKG2C+, CD3+CD56+NKG2C- and CD3+CD56-NKG2C+) from 7 to 9 donors had their TCR beta-chain repertoires profiled. Of the eight sequenced donors, seven were found to be HCMV-seropositive and one was found to be HCMV-seronegative. The eight sequenced donors were randomly selected healthy volunteers, three men and five women. Illumina HiSeq 2000/2500, MiSeq or NextSeq was used to sequence libraries as 2 x 150 bp reads. Study-wide conclusions, independent of this receptor: Those dominant clonotypes were again the most abundant among CD3+CD56-NKG2C+ cells in several donors, at about 25-65%. Whether the expanded NKG2C-expressing T cell clones were specific for HCMV antigens was left unclear. For six donors, the dominant CD3+CD56+NKG2C+ clonotypes were among the top 10 CD8+ clonotypes and accounted for roughly 1.0-8% of CD8+ T cells.

As to this clonotype: Its antigen is unknown.

The CDR1 and CDR2 encoded by the germline V gene (reference sequence) are DFQATT and SNEGSKA. The CDR3 covers 14 residues, taking in both the cysteine and the phenylalanine. The coding DNA is unavailable. Sequencing was performed on an Illumina HiSeq 2000. TCR beta cDNA libraries were prepared using 5'RACE template switching, which introduced a universal primer site and unique molecular identifiers. cDNA synthesis was primed from the TCR beta constant segment, followed by two successive PCR amplification steps. For the original study's pipeline: MIGEC was used to demultiplex reads and group reads by UMI, and MiTCR was used to assemble and quantify clonotypes. To remove erroneous sequences, TCR cDNA sequences were retained only when supported by two or more reads. The tcR package was used for downstream repertoire analysis, and clonotypes were matched between fractions using CDR3 nucleotide sequence together with V segment. Antigen specificity was annotated against VDJdb with VDJmatch, allowing one amino acid substitution in CDR3. Once TCRdb had reprocessed the reads, it stored one entry per CDR3 protein sequence and supplied no DNA. The V and J calls shown here were made by TCRdb, not taken from the authors' results. This sample's table lists a few hundred thousand distinct CDR3 sequences. Roughly 5.2% of the sample rests with the top ten.

HCMV-specific IgG was detected in serum with a commercial ELISA kit to determine HCMV serostatus. Ficoll density gradient centrifugation was used to isolate peripheral blood mononuclear cells from blood. The V gene is TRBV20-1 and the J gene is TRBJ1-2. The TCR sequence derives from a man aged 18-70 years in good health. Material: blood T cells: a sorted CD56 or NKG2C T cell subset, CD4+ or CD8+ T cells, or bulk PBMC T cells (not recorded which). The CDR3 reads as follows: CSASGWGWESGYTF.